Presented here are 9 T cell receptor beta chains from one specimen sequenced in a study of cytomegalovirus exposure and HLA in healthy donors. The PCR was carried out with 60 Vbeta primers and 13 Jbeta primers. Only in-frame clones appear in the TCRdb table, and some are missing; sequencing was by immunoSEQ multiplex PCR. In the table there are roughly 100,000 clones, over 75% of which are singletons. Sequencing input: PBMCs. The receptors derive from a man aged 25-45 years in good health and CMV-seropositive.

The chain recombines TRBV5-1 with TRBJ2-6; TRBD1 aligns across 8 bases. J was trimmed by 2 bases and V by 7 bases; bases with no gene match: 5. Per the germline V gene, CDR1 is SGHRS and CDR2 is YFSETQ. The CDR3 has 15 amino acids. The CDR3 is CASGGQAPGANVLTF. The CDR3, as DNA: TGCGCCAGCGGGGGACAGGCCCCTGGGGCCAACGTCCTGACTTTC.

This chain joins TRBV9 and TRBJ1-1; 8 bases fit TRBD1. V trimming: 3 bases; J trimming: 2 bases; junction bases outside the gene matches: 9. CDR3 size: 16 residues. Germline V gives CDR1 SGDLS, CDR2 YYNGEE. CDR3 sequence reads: CASSARDRGPNTEAFF. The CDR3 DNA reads TGTGCCAGCAGCGCGAGAGACAGGGGTCCTAACACTGAAGCTTTCTTT.

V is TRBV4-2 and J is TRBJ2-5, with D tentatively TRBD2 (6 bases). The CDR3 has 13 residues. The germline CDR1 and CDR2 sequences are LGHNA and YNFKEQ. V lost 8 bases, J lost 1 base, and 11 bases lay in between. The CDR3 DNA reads TGTGCCAGCGGCGGGGTAGTCCAAGAGACCCAGTACTTC. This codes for CASGGVVQETQYF.

CDR3: CSAALTGGDNEKLFF. In DNA, the CDR3 is TGCAGCGCTGCCCTGACAGGGGGCGACAATGAAAAACTGTTTTTT. V gene TRBV29-1 combines with J gene TRBJ1-4, with 10 nucleotides matching TRBD1. The CDR3 runs to 15 residues. Unmatched junction bases numbered 10, after V lost 7 bases and J lost 5 bases. Germline loops: CDR1 SQVTM, CDR2 ANQGSEA. The full variable domain, completed using reference TRBV29-1 and TRBJ1-4, is SAVISQKPSRDICQRGTSLTIQCQVDSQVTMMFWYRQQPGQSLTLIATANQGSEATYESGFVIDKFPISRPNLTFSTLTVSNMSPEDSSIYLCSAALTGGDNEKLFFGSGTQLSVL.

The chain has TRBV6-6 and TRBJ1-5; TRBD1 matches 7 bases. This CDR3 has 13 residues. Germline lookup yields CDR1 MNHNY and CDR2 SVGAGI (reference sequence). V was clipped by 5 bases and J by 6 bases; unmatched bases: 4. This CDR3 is CASSTQGIQPQHF. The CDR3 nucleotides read TGTGCCAGCAGTACACAGGGGATTCAGCCCCAGCATTTT.

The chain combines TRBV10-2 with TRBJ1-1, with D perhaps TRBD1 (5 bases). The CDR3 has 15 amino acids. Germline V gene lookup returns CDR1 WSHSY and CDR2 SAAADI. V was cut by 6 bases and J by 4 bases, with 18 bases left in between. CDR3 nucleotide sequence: TGCGCCAGCAGCCCCTTGATGGGGCGAGGCACTGAAGCTTTCTTT. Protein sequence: CASSPLMGRGTEAFF.

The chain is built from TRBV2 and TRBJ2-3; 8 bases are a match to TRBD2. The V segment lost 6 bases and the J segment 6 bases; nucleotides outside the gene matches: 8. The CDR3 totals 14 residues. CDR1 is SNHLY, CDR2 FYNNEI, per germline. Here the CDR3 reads CASRRRGAVDTQYF. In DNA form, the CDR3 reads TGTGCCAGCAGACGGCGGGGGGCGGTCGATACGCAGTATTTT.

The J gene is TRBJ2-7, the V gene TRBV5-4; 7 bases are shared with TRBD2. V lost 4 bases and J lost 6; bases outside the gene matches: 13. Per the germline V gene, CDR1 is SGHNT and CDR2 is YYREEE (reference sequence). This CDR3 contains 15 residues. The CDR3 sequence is CASSRWGGRGAEQYF. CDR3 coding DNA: TGTGCCAGCAGCCGGTGGGGGGGTAGGGGCGCCGAGCAGTACTTC.

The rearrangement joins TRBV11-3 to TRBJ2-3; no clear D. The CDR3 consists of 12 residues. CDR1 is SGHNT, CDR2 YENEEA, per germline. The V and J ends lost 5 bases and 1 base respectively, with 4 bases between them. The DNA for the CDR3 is TGTGCCAGCAGCCCCGGCACAGATACGCAGTATTTT. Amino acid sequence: CASSPGTDTQYF.